This passage covers 24 T cell receptor beta chains from one sample sequenced in a study of OX40 agonist ivuxolimab in advanced cancers. Library prep was done by the immunoSEQ multiplex PCR assay. The source is immuneACCESS, and TCRdb retained only in-frame sequences with V and J called. Part of the clones is not carried over; for the studies checked, unresolved V genes explain less than half of this, and the remainder is unexplained. The sample table records about 74,000 clones; over 75% of these occur just once. Jointly, the top ten make up approximately 0.98% of the sample. The sequencing used CD4+ or CD8+ T cells sorted from blood, collected in a trial of the OX40 agonist ivuxolimab. The receptors were gathered from an adult with an advanced solid tumor such as melanoma, head and neck, liver or kidney cancer.

The J gene is TRBJ2-5, the V gene TRBV4-3; 7 bases agree with TRBD2. The V segment lost 2 bases and the J segment 5 bases; nucleotides outside the gene matches: 8. The CDR3 covers 15 residues. CDR1 is LGHNA and CDR2 is YSLEER in the germline V gene. The CDR3 protein is CASSQNLGGSETQYF. CDR3 coding DNA: TGCGCCAGCAGCCAAAACTTGGGGGGGAGCGAGACCCAGTACTTC.

This clone appeared once. The chain couples TRBV7-8 to TRBJ2-3; no reliable D call. CDR1 is SGHVS, CDR2 FQNEAQ, per germline. CDR3 length: 12 residues. Trimming pared 7 bases from V and 1 base from J, leaving 6 bases between. This CDR3 reads CASTVGTDTQYF. CDR3 DNA sequence: TGTGCCAGCACTGTCGGCACAGATACGCAGTATTTT.

The chain employs TRBV7-3 and TRBJ2-1; D is unclear. This CDR3 contains 14 residues. From germline, CDR1 is SGHTA and CDR2 FQGTGA. V lost 2 bases and J 8 bases, leaving 13 bases between the germline ends. CDR3 in amino acids: CASSLSGSLDEQFF. Written as DNA, the CDR3 is TGTGCCAGCAGCTTATCGGGCAGCCTGGATGAGCAGTTCTTC.

The chain employs TRBV28 and TRBJ2-1, with 9 bases that match TRBD2. V was clipped by 5 bases and J by 0 bases; unmatched bases: 17. In germline, CDR1 is MDHEN, CDR2 SYDVKM. The CDR3 is made up of 20 amino acids. The CDR3 DNA sequence: TGTGCCAGCAGTCCCCGGGGTAGCGGGAGAGGGGCCTTCTCCTACAATGAGCAGTTCTTC. Residues: CASSPRGSGRGAFSYNEQFF.

This clone was detected only once. In DNA, the CDR3 is TGTGCCAGCAGCCAAGTAAAGCGGAGCCTTAGCACAGATACGCAGTATTTT. Its protein is CASSQVKRSLSTDTQYF. This chain joins TRBV14 and TRBJ2-3, with D possibly being TRBD2 (5 bases). V was cut by 1 base and J by 0 bases, with 14 bases left in between. CDR1 and CDR2 from the germline V gene are SGHDN and FVKESK. This CDR3 spans 17 amino acids. Complete variable domain (other parts from reference TRBV14 and TRBJ2-3): EAGVTQFPSHSVIEKGQTVTLRCDPISGHDNLYWYRRVMGKEIKFLLHFVKESKQDESGMPNNRFLAERTGGTYSTLKVQPAELEDSGVYFCASSQVKRSLSTDTQYFGPGTRLTVL.

V gene TRBV28 combines with J gene TRBJ1-2; tentatively, D is TRBD1 (5 bases). The CDR3 has 11 amino acids. Germline values: CDR1 MDHEN, CDR2 SYDVKM. Trimming shortened V by 6 bases and J by 7 bases, and 9 bases separated the two germline ends. DNA for the CDR3: TGTGCCAGCAGCCAGGACACTGGCTACACCTTC. Translation: CASSQDTGYTF.

J is TRBJ1-5 and V is TRBV5-1; TRBD1 aligns across 9 bases. CDR1 SGHRS and CDR2 YFSETQ come from the germline V gene. CDR3 length: 14 amino acids. Trimming removed 4 bases from V and 4 bases from J; junction bases left unmatched: 3. CDR3: CASSRTGDNQPQHF. In DNA form, the CDR3 reads TGCGCCAGCAGCCGGACAGGGGATAATCAGCCCCAGCATTTT.

V gene TRBV28 combines with J gene TRBJ1-4; D call uncertain. Germline V gene sequence: CDR1 MDHEN, CDR2 SYDVKM. V was clipped by 2 bases and J by 7 bases, with 20 bases between them. CDR3 length: 17 residues. CDR3 bases: TGTGCCAGCAGTTTAACAATGTCGGGGTCACGCGGTGAAAAACTGTTTTTT. Translating gives CASSLTMSGSRGEKLFF.

The chain is built from TRBV27 and TRBJ2-3; the D gene could be TRBD1 or TRBD2 (6 bases each). V gave up 1 base and J gave up 2 bases, with 10 bases separating them. CDR1 and CDR2 from the germline V gene are MNHEY and SMNVEV (reference sequence). There are 15 residues in the CDR3. CDR3 region: CASSLWGANTDTQYF. In DNA, the CDR3 is TGTGCCAGCAGTTTATGGGGGGCGAACACAGATACGCAGTATTTT.

This chain connects TRBV6-5 to TRBJ2-7; D unresolved. The V end was cut by 6 bases, the J end by 2 bases, with 11 bases between. Germline loops: CDR1 MNHEY, CDR2 SVGAGI. The CDR3 spans 13 residues. The CDR3 DNA reads as TGTGCCAGCAGGCTAGGGTTCACCTACGAGCAGTACTTC. Amino acids: CASRLGFTYEQYF.

This sequence joins TRBV7-2 and TRBJ2-1; D is ambiguous. This CDR3 has 11 residues. Germline V gene sequence: CDR1 SGHTA, CDR2 FQGNSA. V lost 4 bases and J lost 4, with 2 bases in between. CDR3 sequence: CASSYYNEQFF. CDR3 nucleotides: TGTGCCAGCAGCTATTACAATGAGCAGTTCTTC.

This chain links TRBV5-4 with TRBJ1-2; D uncertain. V was shortened by 0 bases and J by 11 bases, with 11 bases between the two germline ends. The CDR3 contains 12 residues. Germline CDR1 reads SGHNT; CDR2 reads YYREEE (reference sequence). DNA of the CDR3: TGTGCCAGCAGCTTGGCCTTTCGGTGGTACACCTTC. Its protein is CASSLAFRWYTF.

This chain links TRBV7-3 with TRBJ2-6; D is uncertain. Germline V CDR1 and CDR2: SGHTA, FQGTGA. The CDR3 totals 16 residues. V was trimmed by 1 base and J by 0 bases, leaving 7 bases between them. The CDR3 is CASSLRPNSGANVLTF. The CDR3 bases are TGTGCCAGCAGCTTAAGACCGAACTCTGGGGCCAACGTCCTGACTTTC.

The chain carries TRBV9 and TRBJ2-5; no clear D gene. Germline lookup yields CDR1 SGDLS and CDR2 YYNGEE. The CDR3 runs to 16 residues. V lost 2 bases to trimming and J lost 1 base, with 15 bases between them. In DNA form, the CDR3 reads TGTGCCAGCAGCGTTAATGACGCCGGAGCCCAAGAGACCCAGTACTTC. This sequence encodes CASSVNDAGAQETQYF. The whole variable domain, filled in from reference TRBV9 and TRBJ2-5, reads DSGVTQTPKHLITATGQRVTLRCSPRSGDLSVYWYQQSLDQGLQFLIQYYNGEERAKGNILERFSAQQFPDLHSELNLSSLELGDSALYFCASSVNDAGAQETQYFGPGTRLLVL.

The chain uses TRBV5-1 and TRBJ2-7; 7 bases agree with TRBD2. This CDR3 contains 14 residues. Germline V lookup: CDR1 SGHRS, CDR2 YFSETQ. Unmatched junction bases numbered 2, after V lost 1 base and J lost 1 base. CDR3 nucleotide sequence: TGCGCCAGCAGCTTGCTAGCGGAATCCTACGAGCAGTACTTC. Protein sequence: CASSLLAESYEQYF.

The J gene is TRBJ2-4, the V gene TRBV11-3; 11 bases are shared with TRBD2. V trimming: 4 bases; J trimming: 3 bases; junction bases outside the gene matches: 2. Germline lookup yields CDR1 SGHNT and CDR2 YENEEA. The CDR3 totals 15 residues. The CDR3 DNA reads as TGTGCCAGCAGCTCAACTAGCGGGGGCAAAAACATTCAGTACTTC. Encoded protein: CASSSTSGGKNIQYF.

The chain has TRBV7-9 and TRBJ1-1; D remains unclear. The CDR3 consists of 13 residues. Germline lookup yields CDR1 SEHNR and CDR2 FQNEAQ (reference sequence). V was clipped by 2 bases and J by 5 bases, with 9 bases between them. Written as DNA, the CDR3 is TGTGCCAGCAGCTTATCTCGGCAGACTGAAGCTTTCTTT. Translated, it gives CASSLSRQTEAFF.

The genes are TRBV28 and TRBJ2-7, with D perhaps matching TRBD1 (5 bases). Germline V gene data show CDR1 as MDHEN and CDR2 as SYDVKM. V lost 8 bases, J lost 4 bases, and 12 bases lay in between. This CDR3 has 12 amino acids. The CDR3 DNA reads as TGTGCCAGCGGACCTCAGGGTTACGAGCAGTACTTC. This encodes CASGPQGYEQYF.

This rearrangement joins TRBV11-2 to TRBJ2-7; 7 bases align to TRBD1. Germline-derived CDR1 and CDR2 are SGHAT and FQNNGV. The CDR3 has 15 residues. V shed 5 bases and J 2 bases; nucleotides not matched to a gene: 9. CDR3: CASSPYTGTAYEQYF. The DNA for the CDR3 is TGTGCCAGCAGCCCCTACACCGGGACAGCCTACGAGCAGTACTTC.

This sequence joins TRBV21-1 and TRBJ2-1; TRBD2 reflects the table's D call only, with no check against the DNA. TRBV21-1 is marked as a pseudogene. This CDR3 has 15 amino acids. CDR3 protein: CASRPGTPFYNEQFF. The CDR3 DNA follows: TGTGCCAGCAGGCCCGGGACTCCCTTCTACAATGAGCAGTTCTTC.

The CDR3 nucleotides read TGTGCCACCGGCCCCGGTACAGCCGGATTCTACGAGCAGTACTTC. Amino acids: CATGPGTAGFYEQYF. This chain uses TRBV28 with TRBJ2-7; D unresolved. This CDR3 is 15 amino acids long. Deletions cut 10 bases from V and 3 bases from J, with 22 bases between. Germline loops: CDR1 MDHEN, CDR2 SYDVKM.

The chain couples TRBV7-8 to TRBJ2-7, with 11 bases that match TRBD2. Germline V gene sequence: CDR1 SGHVS, CDR2 FQNEAQ. With 5 bases clipped from V and 6 bases from J, the junction kept 6 bases outside the gene matches. CDR3 length: 14 residues. The CDR3 nucleotides are TGTGCCAGCAGCCGACTAGCGGGGCCCTTCGAGCAGTACTTC. Protein sequence: CASSRLAGPFEQYF. The variable domain in full, with the rest retrieved from reference TRBV7-8 and TRBJ2-7, is GAGVSQSPRYKVAKRGQDVALRCDPISGHVSLFWYQQALGQGPEFLTYFQNEAQLDKSGLPSDRFFAERPEGSVSTLKIQRTQQEDSAVYLCASSRLAGPFEQYFGPGTRLTVT.

The chain employs TRBV6-5 and TRBJ2-2, with D perhaps matching TRBD1 (5 bases). The CDR3 is 13 residues long. The V gene lost 6 bases and the J gene lost 4 bases, with 9 bases spanning the gap. CDR1 and CDR2 (germline): MNHEY, SVGAGI. Written as DNA, the CDR3 is TGTGCCAGCAGACCCAGGGTCACCGGGGAGCTGTTTTTT. Residues: CASRPRVTGELFF.

The V gene is TRBV29-1, the J gene TRBJ1-2, with 9 bases lining up with TRBD1. Germline CDR1 is SQVTM and CDR2 is ANQGSEA. The CDR3 consists of 16 residues. The V segment lost 7 bases and the J segment 4 bases; nucleotides outside the gene matches: 16. The CDR3 is CSAGGQGSVSGYGYTF. The CDR3, as DNA: TGCAGCGCCGGGGGACAGGGCTCCGTCTCTGGCTATGGCTACACCTTC.